Shown below are 20 T cell receptor beta chains from a single sample sequenced in a study of cytomegalovirus exposure and HLA in healthy donors. The PCR contained 60 Vbeta and 13 Jbeta primers. Clones were read by immunoSEQ multiplex PCR, and TCRdb kept only the in-frame ones, dropping some. The sample table includes roughly 50,000 clones. Sequencing used PBMCs. Receptors were obtained from a middle-aged woman in good health and CMV-seronegative.

J is TRBJ1-1 and V is TRBV6-5, with a possible D match to TRBD1 (6 bases). Germline V gene sequence: CDR1 MNHEY, CDR2 SVGAGI. V shed 7 bases and J shed 10 bases, with 22 bases lying between them. This CDR3 is built from 14 residues. The CDR3 sequence is CASTLGPGHTLAFF. CDR3 sequence (DNA): TGTGCCAGCACCTTGGGTCCGGGACATACCCTAGCTTTCTTT.

The chain recombines TRBV18 with TRBJ1-5; no definite D call. Germline assignment: CDR1 KGHSH and CDR2 LQKENI. Between the trimmed V and J ends, which lost 2 bases and 0 bases, there was a span of 20 bases. The CDR3 runs to 19 residues. This CDR3 is CASSPCQSVGLHSNQPQHF. As DNA, the CDR3 is TGTGCCAGCTCACCATGCCAGTCAGTGGGCCTACATAGCAATCAGCCCCAGCATTTT.

The chain links TRBV5-1 to TRBJ2-7, with 7 bases matching TRBD1. Looked up from germline, CDR1 is SGHRS and CDR2 is YFSETQ. The CDR3 extends over 14 amino acids. V trimming: 5 bases; J trimming: 3 bases; junction bases outside the gene matches: 8. The CDR3 region has the DNA TGCGCCAGCAGGGGGGACAGACCCATCTACGAGCAGTACTTC. Translating gives CASRGDRPIYEQYF.

The chain combines TRBV5-5 with TRBJ2-7; tentative D call: TRBD1 (7 bases). Germline V gene sequence: CDR1 SGHKS, CDR2 YYEKEE (reference sequence). This CDR3 region has 15 residues. V lost 2 bases, J lost 5 bases, and 17 bases lay in between. The CDR3, as DNA: TGTGCCAGCAGCTTTCAACCAGGGGGGCTGAACGAGCAGTACTTC. This encodes CASSFQPGGLNEQYF.

The CDR3 DNA is TGTGCCAGCAGTTACTCGTCGGAGGGCCGCTATGGCTACACCTTC. It encodes CASSYSSEGRYGYTF. This rearrangement joins TRBV6-5 to TRBJ1-2; D gene unclear. This CDR3 is 15 amino acids long. With 0 bases removed from V and 4 bases from J, the gap between germline ends came to 12 bases. CDR1 is MNHEY, CDR2 SVGAGI, per germline.

The rearrangement joins TRBV27 to TRBJ2-1, with a possible D match to TRBD2 (5 bases). Per the germline V gene, CDR1 is MNHEY and CDR2 is SMNVEV (reference sequence). There are 14 residues in the CDR3. V shed 6 bases and J shed 6 bases, with 15 bases lying between them. CDR3: CASSLLDWSNEQFF. The CDR3 DNA is TGTGCCAGCAGCCTCCTGGACTGGTCCAATGAGCAGTTCTTC.

The CDR3 bases are TGTGCCAGCGGATGGGACAGGGGAGCCTATGGCTACACCTTC. It yields the protein CASGWDRGAYGYTF. J is TRBJ1-2 and V is TRBV27, with 10 bases identical to TRBD1. This CDR3 region has 14 residues. Germline trimming cut 8 bases from V and 4 bases from J; bases unmatched to any gene: 7. CDR1 MNHEY and CDR2 SMNVEV come from the germline V gene (reference sequence).

The chain recombines TRBV6-1 with TRBJ1-4; D might be TRBD1 (5 bases). Trimming pared 2 bases from V and 0 bases from J, leaving 10 bases between. CDR1 is MNHNS, CDR2 SASEGT, per germline. CDR3 length: 16 residues. CDR3 loop: CASSEFRGSTNEKLFF. DNA of the CDR3: TGTGCCAGCAGTGAATTTAGGGGATCAACTAATGAAAAACTGTTTTTT.

CDR3 region: CASSINAGLGGGELFF. The CDR3 DNA reads TGTGCCAGTAGTATCAACGCCGGGCTAGGGGGCGGGGAGCTGTTTTTT. This chain links TRBV19 with TRBJ2-2, with D possibly matching TRBD1 (6 bases). Germline CDR1 and CDR2: LNHDA and SQIVND (reference sequence). This CDR3 comprises 16 residues. V was shortened by 3 bases and J by 7 bases, with 18 bases between the two germline ends.

The chain carries TRBV11-2 and TRBJ2-2; possible D gene TRBD2, 6 bases. The CDR3 is 16 amino acids. Germline V gene lookup returns CDR1 SGHAT and CDR2 FQNNGV. Trimming shortened V by 5 bases and J by 0 bases, and 13 bases separated the two germline ends. CDR3 loop: CASSPFRGTNTGELFF. CDR3 nucleotides: TGTGCCAGCAGCCCGTTTCGCGGGACGAACACCGGGGAGCTGTTTTTT.

The chain recombines TRBV5-8 with TRBJ2-3; the match to TRBD2 covers 7 bases. Germline trimming cut 3 bases from V and 4 bases from J; bases unmatched to any gene: 5. Germline CDR1 is SGHTS and CDR2 is YDEGEE. This CDR3 has 14 residues. The CDR3 spells CASSYGGEADTQYF. DNA for the CDR3: TGTGCCAGCAGCTATGGGGGGGAGGCAGATACGCAGTATTTT.

The gene calls are TRBV10-3 and TRBJ2-7; TRBD1 agrees at 8 bases. Unmatched junction bases numbered 11, after V lost 6 bases and J lost 7 bases. Looked up from germline, CDR1 is ENHRY and CDR2 is SYGVKD. The CDR3 contains 14 residues. Here the CDR3 reads CAIRGSDRGVEQYF. CDR3 coding DNA: TGTGCCATCAGGGGAAGTGACAGGGGAGTTGAGCAGTACTTC.

The chain employs TRBV28 and TRBJ1-3, with D possibly matching TRBD1 (5 bases). V lost 5 bases to trimming and J lost 4 bases, with 18 bases between them. CDR1 and CDR2 from the germline V gene are MDHEN and SYDVKM. The CDR3 runs to 16 residues. The CDR3 DNA reads TGTGCCAGCAGTCTTTCCGGGGGAAGGGCCGGAAACACCATATATTTT. Translated, it gives CASSLSGGRAGNTIYF.

The genes are TRBV9 and TRBJ2-7, with no clear D. The CDR3 runs 15 residues. Germline V gives CDR1 SGDLS, CDR2 YYNGEE. V lost 3 bases to trimming and J lost 1 base, with 14 bases between them. In DNA form, the CDR3 reads TGTGCCAGCAGCGCATCCCCAAGGAGATCCTACGAGCAGTACTTC. This gives the protein CASSASPRRSYEQYF.

The chain couples TRBV7-9 to TRBJ1-2, with 8 bases that match TRBD1. Germline trimming cut 2 bases from V and 5 bases from J; bases unmatched to any gene: 1. Germline-derived CDR1 and CDR2 are SEHNR and FQNEAQ (reference sequence). The CDR3 has 13 amino acids. The CDR3 sequence is CASSLWTGYGYTF. The DNA of the CDR3 is TGTGCCAGCAGCTTATGGACAGGGTATGGCTACACCTTC.

This sequence joins TRBV5-4 and TRBJ2-1; D is possibly TRBD1 (6 bases). The CDR3 extends over 17 amino acids. Germline V gives CDR1 SGHNT, CDR2 YYREEE (reference sequence). V lost 2 bases, J lost 6 bases, and 21 bases lay in between. Here the CDR3 reads CASSLRAAGVSGNEQFF. In DNA form, the CDR3 reads TGTGCCAGCAGCTTAAGGGCCGCAGGGGTATCGGGCAATGAGCAGTTCTTC.

About this clone: The same CDR3 also results from other DNA sequences found in this sample. The genes are TRBV28 and TRBJ1-2; a weak D match, TRBD1 (6 bases). The CDR3 has 13 amino acids. Germline CDR1 is MDHEN and CDR2 is SYDVKM. Trimming removed 5 bases at V and 4 bases at J, with 11 bases between. The CDR3 spells CASSLQGAYGYTF. The DNA for the CDR3 is TGTGCCAGCAGTCTACAGGGCGCCTATGGCTACACCTTC.

The chain carries TRBV27 and TRBJ2-7, with 9 bases aligning to TRBD2. Germline-derived CDR1 and CDR2 are MNHEY and SMNVEV (reference sequence). With 3 bases clipped from V and 3 bases from J, the junction kept 9 bases outside the gene matches. The CDR3 consists of 16 residues. This CDR3 reads CASSLGTSGLVYEQYF. The DNA for the CDR3 is TGTGCCAGCAGTTTGGGCACTAGCGGGTTGGTCTACGAGCAGTACTTC.

The CDR3 nucleotides read TGTGCCAGCAGCCAAGCACTCTATCAGCCCCAGCATTTT. Amino acid sequence: CASSQALYQPQHF. This chain connects TRBV14 to TRBJ1-5, with no clear D. CDR1 is SGHDN and CDR2 is FVKESK in the germline V gene. Trimming cost V 1 base and J 5 bases, with 6 bases left between them. The CDR3 totals 13 residues. The full variable domain, with the rest looked up from reference TRBV14 and TRBJ1-5, is EAGVTQFPSHSVIEKGQTVTLRCDPISGHDNLYWYRRVMGKEIKFLLHFVKESKQDESGMPNNRFLAERTGGTYSTLKVQPAELEDSGVYFCASSQALYQPQHFGDGTRLSIL.

This chain connects TRBV7-2 to TRBJ2-7; 11 bases map to TRBD2. This CDR3 region has 15 residues. Germline lookup yields CDR1 SGHTA and CDR2 FQGNSA. After removal of 0 bases from V and 6 bases from J, the junction contained 4 bases not matched to a gene. The CDR3 loop reads CASSLASGRATEQYF. DNA of the CDR3: TGTGCCAGCAGCTTAGCTAGCGGGAGGGCCACCGAGCAGTACTTC.